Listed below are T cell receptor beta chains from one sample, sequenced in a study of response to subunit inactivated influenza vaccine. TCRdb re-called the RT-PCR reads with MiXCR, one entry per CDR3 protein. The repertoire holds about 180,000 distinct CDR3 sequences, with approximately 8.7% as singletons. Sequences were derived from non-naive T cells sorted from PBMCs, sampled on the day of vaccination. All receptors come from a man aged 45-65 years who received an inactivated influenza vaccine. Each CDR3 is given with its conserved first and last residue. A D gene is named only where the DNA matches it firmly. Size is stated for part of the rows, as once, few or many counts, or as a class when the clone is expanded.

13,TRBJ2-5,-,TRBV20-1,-,CSARSGGAETQYF,TGCAGTGCTAGGTCGGGGGGCGCCGAGACCCAGTACTTC
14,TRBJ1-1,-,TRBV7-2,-,CASSPQGRGGEAFF,TGTGCCAGCAGCCCCCAAGGGAGGGGTGGTGAAGCTTTCTTT
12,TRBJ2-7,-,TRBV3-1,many,CASSQGVVEQYF,TGTGCCAGCAGCCAAGGAGTAGTCGAGCAGTACTTC
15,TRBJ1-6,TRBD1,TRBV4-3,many,CASSPADRDNSPLHF,TGCGCCAGCAGCCCGGCGGACAGGGATAATTCACCCCTCCACTTT
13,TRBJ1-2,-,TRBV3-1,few,CASSTFGREGYTF,TGTGCCAGCAGCACCTTTGGGAGGGAGGGCTACACCTTC
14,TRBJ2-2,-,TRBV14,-,CASSQVFGSGELFF,TGTGCCAGCAGCCAGGTTTTTGGGTCCGGGGAGCTGTTTTTT
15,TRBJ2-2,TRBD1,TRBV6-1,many,CASSRRQGAIGELFF,TGTGCCAGCAGTCGAAGACAGGGGGCGATCGGGGAGCTGTTTTTT
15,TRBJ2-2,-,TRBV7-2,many,CASSLAVTQAGQLFF,TGTGCCAGCAGCTTAGCAGTAACGCAGGCTGGGCAGCTGTTTTTT
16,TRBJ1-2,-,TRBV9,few,CASSVGGYSVPYGYTF,TGTGCCAGCAGCGTAGGGGGGTACAGTGTTCCATATGGCTACACCTTC
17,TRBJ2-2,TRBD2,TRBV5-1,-,CASRPGLAGANTGELFF,TGCGCCAGCCGCCCGGGACTAGCGGGGGCAAACACCGGGGAGCTGTTTTTT
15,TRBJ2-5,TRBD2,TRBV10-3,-,CAIRSGGEIQETQYF,TGTGCCATCAGGAGCGGGGGGGAAATCCAAGAGACCCAGTACTTC
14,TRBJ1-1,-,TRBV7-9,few,CASSLLALNTEAFF,TGTGCCAGCAGCTTATTGGCGTTGAACACTGAAGCTTTCTTT
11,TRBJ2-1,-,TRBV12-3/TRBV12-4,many,CASSPKNEQFF,TGTGCCAGCAGTCCAAAAAATGAGCAGTTCTTC
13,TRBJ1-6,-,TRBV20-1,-,CSAKTHGSSSLHF,TGCAGTGCCAAAACGCACGGTAGCTCGTCCCTCCACTTT
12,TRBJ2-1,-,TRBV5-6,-,CASSMGLNVQFF,TGTGCCAGCAGCATGGGACTTAACGTGCAGTTCTTC
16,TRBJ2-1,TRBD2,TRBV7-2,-,CASSLDGLAGGREQFF,TGCGCCAGCAGCTTAGACGGACTAGCGGGAGGTCGTGAGCAGTTCTTC
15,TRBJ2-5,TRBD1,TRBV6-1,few,CASSQPGQGQETQYF,TGTGCCAGCAGCCAACCGGGACAGGGACAAGAGACCCAGTACTTC
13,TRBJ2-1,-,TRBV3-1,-,CASSQVEAGEQFF,TGTGCCAGCAGCCAAGTTGAAGCGGGCGAGCAGTTCTTC
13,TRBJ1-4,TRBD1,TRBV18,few,CASVRDRGQKLFF,TGTGCCAGCGTCCGGGACAGGGGGCAAAAACTGTTTTTT
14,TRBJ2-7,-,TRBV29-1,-,CSVVLAQAPYEQYF,TGCAGCGTTGTCTTGGCACAGGCCCCCTACGAGCAGTACTTC
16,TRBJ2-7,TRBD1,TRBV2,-,CASSALRVTGGGEQYF,TGTGCCAGCAGTGCCCTACGGGTGACAGGGGGCGGAGAGCAGTACTTC
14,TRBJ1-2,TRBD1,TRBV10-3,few,CAISDAAGGYGYTF,TGTGCCATCAGTGATGCCGCAGGGGGCTATGGCTACACCTTC
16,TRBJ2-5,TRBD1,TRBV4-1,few,CASSPSGTGGWETQYF,TGCGCCAGCAGCCCTTCCGGGACAGGGGGCTGGGAGACCCAGTACTTC
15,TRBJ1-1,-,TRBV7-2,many,CASSSESGLNTEAFF,TGTGCCAGCAGCTCCGAGAGTGGTCTGAACACTGAAGCTTTCTTT
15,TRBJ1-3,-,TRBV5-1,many,CASSSGTDSGNTIYF,TGCGCCAGCAGCTCGGGGACGGACTCTGGAAACACCATATATTTT
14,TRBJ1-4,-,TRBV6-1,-,CASSELRPNEKLFF,TGTGCCAGCAGTGAACTTCGTCCCAACGAAAAACTGTTTTTT
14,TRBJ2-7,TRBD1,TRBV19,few,CASSRGNRGSEQYF,TGTGCCAGTAGTAGGGGGAACAGGGGATCGGAGCAGTACTTC
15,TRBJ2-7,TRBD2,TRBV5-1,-,CASSRGEGLTYEQYF,TGCGCCAGCAGCCGGGGGGAGGGCTTAACCTACGAGCAGTACTTC
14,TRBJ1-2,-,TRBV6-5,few,CASSLDYQGYGYTF,TGTGCCAGCAGTTTGGACTATCAGGGATATGGCTACACCTTC
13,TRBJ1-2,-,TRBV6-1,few,CASSEVGDRGYTF,TGTGCCAGCAGTGAAGTCGGGGATCGGGGCTACACCTTC
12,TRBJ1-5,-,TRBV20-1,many,CSASWGNQPQHF,TGCAGTGCCAGTTGGGGCAATCAGCCCCAGCATTTT
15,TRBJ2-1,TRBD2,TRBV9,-,CASSVTSGSYNEQLF,TGTGCCAGCAGCGTGACTAGCGGGTCCTACAATGAGCAGCTCTTC
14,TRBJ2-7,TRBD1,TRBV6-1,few,CASNPTGRFYEQYF,TGTGCCAGCAATCCGACAGGGCGATTCTACGAGCAGTACTTC
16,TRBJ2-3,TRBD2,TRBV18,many,CASSPPTSGRTDTQYF,TGTGCCAGCTCACCACCGACTAGCGGGAGGACAGATACGCAGTATTTT
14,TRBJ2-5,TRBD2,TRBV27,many,CASGAGTRAETQYF,TGTGCCAGCGGGGCCGGGACTAGAGCAGAGACCCAGTACTTC
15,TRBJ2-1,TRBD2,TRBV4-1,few,CASSRGGGIYNEQFF,TGCGCCAGCAGCCGCGGGGGGGGGATTTACAATGAGCAGTTCTTC
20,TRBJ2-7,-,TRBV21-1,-,CASSKVVTASGKLPHCEQYF,TGTGCCAGCAGCAAAGTAGTAACGGCTAGCGGGAAACTACCACATTGCGAGCAGTACTTC
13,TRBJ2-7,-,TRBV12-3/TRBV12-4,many,CASSLLLPSEQYF,TGTGCCAGCAGCTTACTCCTCCCTAGCGAGCAGTACTTC
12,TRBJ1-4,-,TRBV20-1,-,CSVRAYAEKLFF,TGCAGTGTCAGGGCGTATGCAGAAAAACTGTTTTTT
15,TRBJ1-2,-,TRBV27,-,CASSSSGLLNYGYTF,TGTGCCAGCAGTTCATCAGGACTGCTAAACTATGGCTACACCTTC
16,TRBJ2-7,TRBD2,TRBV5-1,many,CASSPGWLAGPLEQYF,TGCGCCAGCAGCCCCGGTTGGCTAGCGGGGCCCCTCGAGCAGTACTTC
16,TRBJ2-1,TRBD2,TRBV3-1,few,CASSHPLAGGFDEQFF,TGTGCCAGCAGCCACCCACTAGCGGGGGGGTTTGATGAGCAGTTCTTC
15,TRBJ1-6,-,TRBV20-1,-,CSASSGGANNSPLHF,TGCAGTGCTAGCTCCGGGGGGGCAAATAATTCACCCCTCCACTTT
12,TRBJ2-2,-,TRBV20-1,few,CSARKNTGELFF,TGCAGTGCTAGAAAGAACACCGGGGAGCTGTTTTTT
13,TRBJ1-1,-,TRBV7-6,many,CASSLAYRTEAFF,TGTGCCAGCAGCTTAGCATACCGAACTGAAGCTTTCTTT
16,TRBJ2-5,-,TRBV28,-,CASSGVGAGARETQYF,TGTGCCAGCAGTGGGGTGGGGGCAGGGGCGAGGGAGACCCAGTACTTC
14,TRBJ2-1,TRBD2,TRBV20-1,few,CSAHTSGRNNEQFF,TGCAGTGCTCACACTAGCGGGAGGAACAATGAGCAGTTCTTC
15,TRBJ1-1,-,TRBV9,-,CASSPNQQVNTEAFF,TGTGCCAGCAGCCCTAATCAGCAGGTGAACACTGAAGCTTTCTTT
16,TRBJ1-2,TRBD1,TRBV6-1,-,CASSEPGTDIRNGYTF,TGTGCCAGCAGTGAACCCGGGACAGATATTCGTAATGGCTACACCTTC
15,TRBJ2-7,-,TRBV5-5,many,CASSPEMGPFYEQYF,TGTGCCAGCAGCCCCGAGATGGGACCGTTCTACGAGCAGTACTTC
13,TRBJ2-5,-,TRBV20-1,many,CSATSGSQETQYF,TGCAGTGCCACATCAGGGTCCCAAGAGACCCAGTACTTC
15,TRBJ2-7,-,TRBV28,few,CASSFGIGGAGEQYF,TGTGCCAGCAGTTTCGGAATAGGTGGGGCTGGCGAGCAGTACTTC